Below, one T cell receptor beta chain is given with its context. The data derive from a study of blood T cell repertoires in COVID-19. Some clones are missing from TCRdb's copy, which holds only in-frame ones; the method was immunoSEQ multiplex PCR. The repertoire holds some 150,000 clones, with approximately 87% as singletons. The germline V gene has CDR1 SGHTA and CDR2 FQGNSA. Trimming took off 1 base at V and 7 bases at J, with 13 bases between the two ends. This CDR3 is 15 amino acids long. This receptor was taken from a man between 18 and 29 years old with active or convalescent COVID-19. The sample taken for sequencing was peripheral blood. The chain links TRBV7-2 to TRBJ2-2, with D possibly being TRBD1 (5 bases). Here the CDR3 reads CASSLVGRVVGELFF. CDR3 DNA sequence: TGTGCCAGCAGCTTAGTGGGCAGGGTTGTCGGGGAGCTGTTTTTT.